This T cell receptor (beta chain) is drawn from a study of T cell responses to AZD1222 COVID-19 vaccine. Study findings and constraints: Targeting of unmutated variant regions was reportedly seen in nearly half of spike-specific TCRs. Just a handful of people given AZD1222 tested seropositive at baseline.

Method: immunoSEQ multiplex PCR; TCRdb's copy keeps in-frame clones and lacks some. Among around 120,000 clones listed, around 92% were seen once. The V end lost 6 bases, the J end lost 0 bases, and 4 bases lay between the germline ends. This CDR3 region has 12 residues. As regards this clone: Its antigen is unidentified. This same CDR3 is encoded by further DNA sequences in the sample.

The sequence was collected from an adult in good health. The V gene is TRBV12-3 or TRBV12-4, the J gene TRBJ2-3; D is unresolved. This material consisted of peripheral blood, taken on day 0 of AZD1222 vaccination. The DNA of the CDR3 is TGTGCCAGCAGCTTTAGCACAGATACGCAGTATTTT. Its protein product is CASSFSTDTQYF.